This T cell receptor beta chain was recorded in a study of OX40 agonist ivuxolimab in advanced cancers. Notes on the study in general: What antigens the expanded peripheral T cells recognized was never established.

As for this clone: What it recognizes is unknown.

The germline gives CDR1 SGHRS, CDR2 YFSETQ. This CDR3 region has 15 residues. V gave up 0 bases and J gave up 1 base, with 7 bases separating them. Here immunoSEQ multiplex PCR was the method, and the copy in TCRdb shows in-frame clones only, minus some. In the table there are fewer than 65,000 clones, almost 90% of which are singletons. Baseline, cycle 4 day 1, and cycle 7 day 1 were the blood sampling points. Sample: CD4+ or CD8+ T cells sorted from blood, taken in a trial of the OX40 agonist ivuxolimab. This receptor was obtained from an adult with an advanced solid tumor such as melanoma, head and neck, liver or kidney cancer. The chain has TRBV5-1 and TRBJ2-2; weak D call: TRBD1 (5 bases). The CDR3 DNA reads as TGCGCCAGCAGCTTGGTAACAGGGAACACCGGGGAGCTGTTTTTT. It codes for CASSLVTGNTGELFF.